This TCR beta chain was observed in a study of control samples from healthy donors and cancer patients. Sequencing was performed with immunoSEQ multiplex PCR; in TCRdb, only in-frame clones are kept and a portion is missing. The sample yields roughly 120,000 clones, approximately 90% seen once. Deletions cut 1 base from V and 6 bases from J, with 11 bases between. CDR3 length: 14 amino acids. Germline V CDR1 and CDR2: MDHEN, SYDVKM. The rearrangement links TRBV28 to TRBJ2-3; D is unclear. Sequenced input: blood. The sequence was collected from a woman aged 18-29 years in good health. Here the CDR3 reads CASSLSAPMDTQYF. The CDR3, as DNA: TGTGCCAGCAGTTTATCGGCGCCGATGGATACGCAGTATTTT.